This T cell receptor beta chain was observed in a study of prognosis after radiotherapy for stage I lung cancer. Across the study: The patients comprised more than ten men and more than 5 women, spanning ages roughly 50 to 90 and having a median of 74.5 years. Distant metastasis occurred in a few patients at a median of around 7 months after radiotherapy, while some 15 showed no significant progression.

Study-wide points: Lower Shannon entropy after stereotactic body radiation therapy was observed in patients who went on to develop distant metastases.

The authors amplified TCR beta CDR3 from genomic DNA using two-round multiplex PCR. Amplification in first-round PCR relied on primers specific to each TRBV and TRBJ gene. TCRdb reprocessed the multiplex PCR reads with MiXCR, giving one entry per CDR3 protein. The sample includes about 27,000 distinct CDR3 sequences, 25% to 35% seen only once; the top ten take under 45%. The CDR3 has 14 amino acids. V was trimmed by 4 bases and J by 6 bases, leaving 11 bases between them. CDR1 SGHNT and CDR2 YYREEE come from the germline V gene (reference sequence). Many counts were recorded for this clonotype. The target antigen is unknown. Peripheral blood, roughly 6 milliliters per draw, was collected at each of two time points.

The sequence derives from a donor aged 50 or older with non-small cell lung cancer. The gene calls are TRBV5-4 and TRBJ1-6; perhaps TRBD1 as D (5 bases). Here the sequenced sample was PBMCs, taken before or after stereotactic body radiation therapy (not recorded which). CDR3 sequence (DNA): TGTGCCAGCAGCACCAGGGCGGGTAATTCACCCCTCCACTTT. Protein product: CASSTRAGNSPLHF.